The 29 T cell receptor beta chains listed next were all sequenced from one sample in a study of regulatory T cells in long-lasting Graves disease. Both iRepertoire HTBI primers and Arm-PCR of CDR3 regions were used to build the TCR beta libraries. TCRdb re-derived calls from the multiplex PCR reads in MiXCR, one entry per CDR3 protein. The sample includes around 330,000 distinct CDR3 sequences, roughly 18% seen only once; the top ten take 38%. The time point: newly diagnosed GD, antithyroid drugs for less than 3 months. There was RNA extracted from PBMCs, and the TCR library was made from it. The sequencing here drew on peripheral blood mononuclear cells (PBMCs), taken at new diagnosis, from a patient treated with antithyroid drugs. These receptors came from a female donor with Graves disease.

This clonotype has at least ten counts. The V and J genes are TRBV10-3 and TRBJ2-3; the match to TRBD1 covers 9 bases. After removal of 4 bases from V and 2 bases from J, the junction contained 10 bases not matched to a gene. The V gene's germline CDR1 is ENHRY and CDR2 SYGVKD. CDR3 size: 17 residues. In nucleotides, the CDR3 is TGTGCCATCAGTGTCGGCCGTGGGACAGGGTCCACAGATACGCAGTATTTT. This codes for CAISVGRGTGSTDTQYF.

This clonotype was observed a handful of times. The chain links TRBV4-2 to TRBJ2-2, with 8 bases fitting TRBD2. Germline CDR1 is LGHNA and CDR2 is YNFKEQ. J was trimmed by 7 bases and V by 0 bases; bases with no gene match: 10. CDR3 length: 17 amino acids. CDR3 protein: CASSQEVGTRGGGELFF. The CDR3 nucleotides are TGTGCCAGCAGCCAAGAGGTTGGGACTAGGGGCGGCGGGGAGCTGTTTTTT.

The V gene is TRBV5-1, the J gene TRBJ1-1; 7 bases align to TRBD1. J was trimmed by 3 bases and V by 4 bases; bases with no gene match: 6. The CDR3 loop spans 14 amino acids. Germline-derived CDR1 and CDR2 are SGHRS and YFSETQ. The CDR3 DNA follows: TGCGCCAGCAGCAGATCCGGGACAGACACTGAAGCTTTCTTT. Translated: CASSRSGTDTEAFF. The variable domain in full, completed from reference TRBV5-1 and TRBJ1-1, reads KAGVTQTPRYLIKTRGQQVTLSCSPISGHRSVSWYQQTPGQGLQFLFEYFSETQRNKGNFPGRFSGRQFSNSRSEMNVSTLELGDSALYLCASSRSGTDTEAFFGQGTRLTVV.

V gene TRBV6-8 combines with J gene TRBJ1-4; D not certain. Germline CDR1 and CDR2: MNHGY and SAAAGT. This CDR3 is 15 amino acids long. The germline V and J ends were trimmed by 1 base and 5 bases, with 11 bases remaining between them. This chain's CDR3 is CASSYFGRLNEKLFF. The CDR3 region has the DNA TGTGCCAGCAGTTACTTCGGACGGCTGAATGAAAAACTGTTTTTT.

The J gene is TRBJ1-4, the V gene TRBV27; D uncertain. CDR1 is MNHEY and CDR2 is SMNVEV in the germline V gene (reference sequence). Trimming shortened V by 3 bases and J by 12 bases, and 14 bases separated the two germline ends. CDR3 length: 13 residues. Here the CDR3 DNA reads TGTGCCAGCAGTTTTTCCCTTTCTACGCAACTGTTTTTT. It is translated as CASSFSLSTQLFF.

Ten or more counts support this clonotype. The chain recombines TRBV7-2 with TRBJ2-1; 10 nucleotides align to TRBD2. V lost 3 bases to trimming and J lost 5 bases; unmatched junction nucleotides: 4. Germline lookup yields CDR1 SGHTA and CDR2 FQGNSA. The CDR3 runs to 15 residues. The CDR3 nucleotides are TGTGCCAGCAGCTTCTCTAGCGGGAGTCACAATGAGCAGTTCTTC. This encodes CASSFSSGSHNEQFF.

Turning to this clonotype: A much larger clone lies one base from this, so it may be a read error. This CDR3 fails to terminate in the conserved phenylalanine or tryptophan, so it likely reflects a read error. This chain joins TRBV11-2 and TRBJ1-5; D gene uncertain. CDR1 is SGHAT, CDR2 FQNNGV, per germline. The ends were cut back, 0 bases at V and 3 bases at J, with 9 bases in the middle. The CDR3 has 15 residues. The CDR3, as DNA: TGTGCCAGCAGCTTAGATTGGGGTAACAATCAGCCCCAGCATTCT. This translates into CASSLDWGNNQPQHS.

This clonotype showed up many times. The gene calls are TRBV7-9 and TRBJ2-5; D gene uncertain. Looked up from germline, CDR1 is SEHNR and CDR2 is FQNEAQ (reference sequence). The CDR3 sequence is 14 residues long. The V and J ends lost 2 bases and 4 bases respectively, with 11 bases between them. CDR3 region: CASSLSNTGETQYF. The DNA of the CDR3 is TGTGCCAGCAGCTTAAGTAATACGGGAGAGACCCAGTACTTC.

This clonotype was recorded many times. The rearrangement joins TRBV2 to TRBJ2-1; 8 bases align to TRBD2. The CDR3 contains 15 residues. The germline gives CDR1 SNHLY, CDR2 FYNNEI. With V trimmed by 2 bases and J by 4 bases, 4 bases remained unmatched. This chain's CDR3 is CASSESGSRYNEQFF. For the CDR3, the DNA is TGTGCCAGCAGTGAAAGCGGGAGTAGGTACAATGAGCAGTTCTTC.

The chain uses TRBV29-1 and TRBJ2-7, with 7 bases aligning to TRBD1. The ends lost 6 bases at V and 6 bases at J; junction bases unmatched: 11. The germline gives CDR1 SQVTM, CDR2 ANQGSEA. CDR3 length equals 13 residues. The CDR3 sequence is CSVFRTGGGEQYF. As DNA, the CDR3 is TGCAGCGTATTCCGGACAGGCGGAGGCGAGCAGTACTTC.

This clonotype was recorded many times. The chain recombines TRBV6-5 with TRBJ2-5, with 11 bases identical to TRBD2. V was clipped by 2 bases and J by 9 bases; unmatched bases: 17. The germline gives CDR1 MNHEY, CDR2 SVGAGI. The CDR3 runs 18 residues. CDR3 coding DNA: TGTGCCAGCAGTTACGGTACTAGCGGGAGCCATCCTATACCGGCCCAGTACTTC. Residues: CASSYGTSGSHPIPAQYF.

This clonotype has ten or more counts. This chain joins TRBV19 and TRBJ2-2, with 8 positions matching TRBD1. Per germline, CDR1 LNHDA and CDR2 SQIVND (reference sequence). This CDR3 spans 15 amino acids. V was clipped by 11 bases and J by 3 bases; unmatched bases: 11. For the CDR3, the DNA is TGTGCCGCCAAAGGGTGGACAGGGTACACCGGGGAGCTGTTTTTT. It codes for CAAKGWTGYTGELFF.

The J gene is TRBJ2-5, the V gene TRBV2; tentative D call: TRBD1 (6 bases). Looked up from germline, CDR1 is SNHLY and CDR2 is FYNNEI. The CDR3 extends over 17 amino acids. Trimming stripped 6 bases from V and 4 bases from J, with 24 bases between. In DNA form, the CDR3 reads TGTGCCAGCAGGCAGGACTGGGGGCAGGGTGGTATAGAGACCCAGTACTTC. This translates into CASRQDWGQGGIETQYF.

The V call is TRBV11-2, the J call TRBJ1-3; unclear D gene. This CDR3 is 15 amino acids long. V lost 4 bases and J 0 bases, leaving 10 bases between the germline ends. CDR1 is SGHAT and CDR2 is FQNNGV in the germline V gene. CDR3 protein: CASSSLGSSGNTIYF. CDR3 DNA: TGTGCCAGCAGCTCGCTGGGAAGCTCTGGAAACACCATATATTTT.

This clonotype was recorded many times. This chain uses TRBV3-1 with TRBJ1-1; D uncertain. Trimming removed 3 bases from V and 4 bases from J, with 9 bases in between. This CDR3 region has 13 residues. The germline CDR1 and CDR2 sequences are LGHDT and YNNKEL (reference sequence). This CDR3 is CASSHLLGTEAFF. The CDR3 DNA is TGTGCCAGCAGCCATTTGCTGGGCACTGAAGCTTTCTTT.

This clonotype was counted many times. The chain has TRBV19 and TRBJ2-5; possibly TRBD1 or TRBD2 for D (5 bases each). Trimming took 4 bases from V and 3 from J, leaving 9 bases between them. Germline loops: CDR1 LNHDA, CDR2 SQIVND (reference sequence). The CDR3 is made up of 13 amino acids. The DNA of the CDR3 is TGTGCCAGTAGTAACCAGGGAGAAGAGACCCAGTACTTC. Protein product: CASSNQGEETQYF.

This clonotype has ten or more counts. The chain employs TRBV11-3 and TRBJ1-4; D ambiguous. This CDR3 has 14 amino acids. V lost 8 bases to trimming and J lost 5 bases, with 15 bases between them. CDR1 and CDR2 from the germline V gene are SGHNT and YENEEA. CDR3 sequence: CASSWSPGNEKLFF. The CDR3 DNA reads TGTGCCAGCTCGTGGTCACCTGGGAATGAAAAACTGTTTTTT.

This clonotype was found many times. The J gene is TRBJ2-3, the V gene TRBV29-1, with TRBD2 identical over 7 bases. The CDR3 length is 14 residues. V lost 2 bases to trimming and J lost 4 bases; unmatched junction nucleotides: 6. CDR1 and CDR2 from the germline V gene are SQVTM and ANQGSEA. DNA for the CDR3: TGCAGCGTTGAATCTCAGCGGGACCCAGATACGCAGTATTTT. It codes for CSVESQRDPDTQYF.

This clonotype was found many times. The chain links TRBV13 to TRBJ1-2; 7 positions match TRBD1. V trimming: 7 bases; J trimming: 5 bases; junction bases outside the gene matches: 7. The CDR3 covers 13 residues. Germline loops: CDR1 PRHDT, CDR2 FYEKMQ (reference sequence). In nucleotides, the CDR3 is TGTGCCAGCAATGAAAAGGGGGCTTATGGCTACACCTTC. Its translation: CASNEKGAYGYTF.

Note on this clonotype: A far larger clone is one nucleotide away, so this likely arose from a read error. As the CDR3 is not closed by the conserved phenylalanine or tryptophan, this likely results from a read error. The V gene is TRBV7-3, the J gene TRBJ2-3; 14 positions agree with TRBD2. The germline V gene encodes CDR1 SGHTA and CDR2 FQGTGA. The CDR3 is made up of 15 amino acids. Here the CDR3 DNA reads TGTGCTAGCAGCTTGACTAGCGGGAGGGCAGATACGCAGTATTGT. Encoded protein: CASSLTSGRADTQYC.

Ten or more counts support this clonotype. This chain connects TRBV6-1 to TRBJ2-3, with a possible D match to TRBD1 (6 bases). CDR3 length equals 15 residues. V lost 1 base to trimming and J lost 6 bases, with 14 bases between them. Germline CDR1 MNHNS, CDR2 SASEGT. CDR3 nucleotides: TGTGCCAGCAGTGAAGGGGGTGCAGGGGTGGATACGCAGTATTTT. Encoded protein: CASSEGGAGVDTQYF.

The CDR3 region is CASSIQQGVSTDTQYF. The CDR3 DNA reads TGTGCCAGTAGTATCCAGCAGGGGGTTAGCACAGATACGCAGTATTTT. This chain uses TRBV19 with TRBJ2-3, with 7 bases that match TRBD1. The V and J ends lost 3 bases and 0 bases, in that order; junction bases with no gene match: 6. The CDR3 length is 16 residues. Germline assignment: CDR1 LNHDA and CDR2 SQIVND (reference sequence).

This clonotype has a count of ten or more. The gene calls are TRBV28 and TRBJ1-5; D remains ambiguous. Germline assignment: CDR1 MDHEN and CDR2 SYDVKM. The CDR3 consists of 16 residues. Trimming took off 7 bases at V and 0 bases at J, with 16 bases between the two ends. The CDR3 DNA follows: TGTGCCAGCAAGGGCAGGTCAATGTATAGCAATCAGCCCCAGCATTTT. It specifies CASKGRSMYSNQPQHF.

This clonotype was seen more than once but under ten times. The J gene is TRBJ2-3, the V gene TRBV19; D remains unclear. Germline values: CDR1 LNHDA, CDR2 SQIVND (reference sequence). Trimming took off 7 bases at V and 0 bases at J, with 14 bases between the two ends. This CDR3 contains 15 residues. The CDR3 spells CASTSRISSTDTQYF. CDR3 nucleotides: TGTGCCAGTACCTCAAGGATCTCTAGCACAGATACGCAGTATTTT.

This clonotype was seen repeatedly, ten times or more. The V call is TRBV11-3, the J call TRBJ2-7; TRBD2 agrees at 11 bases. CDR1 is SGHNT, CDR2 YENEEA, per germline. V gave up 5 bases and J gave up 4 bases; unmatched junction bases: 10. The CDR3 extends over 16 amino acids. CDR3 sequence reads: CASSQLAGVGTYEQYF. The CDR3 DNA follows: TGTGCCAGCAGCCAACTAGCGGGGGTGGGAACTTACGAGCAGTACTTC.

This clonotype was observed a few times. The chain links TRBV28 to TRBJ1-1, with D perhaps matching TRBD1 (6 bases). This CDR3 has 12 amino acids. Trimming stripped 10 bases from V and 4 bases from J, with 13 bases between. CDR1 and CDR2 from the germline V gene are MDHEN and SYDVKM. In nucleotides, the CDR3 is TGTGCCACTAGAACAGGGACCACTGAAGCTTTCTTT. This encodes CATRTGTTEAFF.

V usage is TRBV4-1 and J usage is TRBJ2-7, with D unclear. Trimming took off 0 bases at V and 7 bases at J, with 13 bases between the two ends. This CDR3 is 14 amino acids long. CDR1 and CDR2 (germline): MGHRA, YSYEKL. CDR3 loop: CASSQDADPQEQYF. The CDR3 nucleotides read TGCGCCAGCAGCCAAGATGCCGACCCCCAGGAGCAGTACTTC.

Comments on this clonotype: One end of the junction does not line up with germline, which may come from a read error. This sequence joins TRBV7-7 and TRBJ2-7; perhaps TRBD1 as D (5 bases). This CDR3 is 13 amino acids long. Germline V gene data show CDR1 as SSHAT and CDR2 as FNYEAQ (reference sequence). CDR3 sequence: CASSPGWGYEQYF. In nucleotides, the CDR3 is TGTGCTAGCAGCCCAGGGTGGGGCTACGAGCAGTACTTC.

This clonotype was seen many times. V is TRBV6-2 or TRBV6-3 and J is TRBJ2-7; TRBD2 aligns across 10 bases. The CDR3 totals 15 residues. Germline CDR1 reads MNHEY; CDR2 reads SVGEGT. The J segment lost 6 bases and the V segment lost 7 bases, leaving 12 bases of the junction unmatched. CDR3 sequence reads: CASIPPGTSVGEQYF. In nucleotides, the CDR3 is TGTGCCAGCATTCCGCCCGGGACTAGCGTCGGCGAGCAGTACTTC.